The rows below give T cell receptor beta chains drawn from one sample of a study of beta chain features in type 1 diabetes. This table comes from immunoSEQ multiplex PCR, and its TCRdb copy is limited to in-frame clones, with some not included. The sample lists 430,000 or so clones; roughly 11% were seen once. Sequences were obtained from naive CD4+ T cells from blood. The receptors shown here come from a woman aged 18-29 years in good health. CDR3s include the opening cysteine and the closing phenylalanine or tryptophan. A D gene is named only where the DNA matches it firmly. Size is omitted from some rows. Given values are once, few, many or a class for expanded clones.

V	length	D	J	size	DNA	CDR3
TRBV19	15	TRBD2	TRBJ2-7	few	TGTGCCAGTAGTACGGCTAGCGGGATTTCCTACGAGCAGTACTTC	CASSTASGISYEQYF
TRBV4-2	11	.	TRBJ2-2	few	TGTGCCAGCAGCCAAGCCGGGGAGCTGTTTTTT	CASSQAGELFF
TRBV5-1	16	.	TRBJ2-7	few	TGCGCCAGCAGCCTTGGGGCCCCCCATTACTCCTACGAGCAGTACTTC	CASSLGAPHYSYEQYF
TRBV4-3	17	.	TRBJ2-3	many	TGCGCCAGCAGCCAAGACTACGGCGGGATTGGCACAGATACGCAGTATTTT	CASSQDYGGIGTDTQYF
TRBV7-9	15	.	TRBJ1-4	few	TGTGCCAGCAGCTTAGCAGGGCAGGTTGGTGAAAAACTGTTTTTT	CASSLAGQVGEKLFF
TRBV4-1	16	TRBD1	TRBJ1-6	few	TGCGCCAGCAGCCAAGTGTACGGGACAGGGAATTCACCCCTCCACTTT	CASSQVYGTGNSPLHF
TRBV20-1	11	.	TRBJ2-5	few	TGCAGTGCTAGGCACGGGGAGACCCAGTACTTC	CSARHGETQYF
TRBV7-7	13	.	TRBJ2-1	few	TGTGCTAGCAGCTTAAGCAGCCTCAATGAGCAGTTCTTC	CASSLSSLNEQFF
TRBV2	12	.	TRBJ1-2	.	TGTGCCAGCAGTGATGATGCGGGGGGCTACACCTTC	CASSDDAGGYTF
TRBV20-1	11	.	TRBJ1-4	.	TGCAGTGCTAAACGTGGCGAAAAACTGTTTTTT	CSAKRGEKLFF
TRBV7-9	16	.	TRBJ1-5	few	TGTGCCAGCAGCTTTTGGGACGCAGGGAGCAATCAGCCCCAGCATTTT	CASSFWDAGSNQPQHF
TRBV7-3	19	TRBD2	TRBJ2-5	.	TGTGCCAGCAGCTTACTTCCGAGTCCTTGGCGGGGGAACCAAGAGACCCAGTACTTC	CASSLLPSPWRGNQETQYF
TRBV7-2	15	.	TRBJ2-5	.	TGTGCCAGCAGCTTAGCGGGTGCCATCTTGGCGACCCAGTACTTC	CASSLAGAILATQYF
TRBV10-3	18	TRBD1	TRBJ2-6	few	TGTGCCATCAGTGAGGGGGACAGGGTCGGAGACGGGGCCAACGTCCTGACTTTC	CAISEGDRVGDGANVLTF
TRBV28	16	.	TRBJ2-3	.	TGTGCCAGCAGTTACCCCTGGGGGTCGGGCACAGATACGCAGTATTTT	CASSYPWGSGTDTQYF
TRBV2	16	.	TRBJ2-6	few	TGTGCCAGCAGTGAAGCGCGGCTATCCGGGGCCAACGTCCTGACTTTC	CASSEARLSGANVLTF
TRBV7-9	18	.	TRBJ1-2	.	TGTGCCAGCAGCCCCCCTGCCGACAGGAGAGACTTTAACTATGGCTACACCTTC	CASSPPADRRDFNYGYTF
TRBV10-3	11	.	TRBJ2-1	many	TGTGCCATCAGTGAAGGGGATGAGCAGTTCTTC	CAISEGDEQFF
TRBV20-1	11	.	TRBJ1-2	few	TGCAGTGCTAGTACTAACTATGGCTACACCTTC	CSASTNYGYTF
TRBV7-9	15	.	TRBJ1-2	few	TGTGCCAGCAGCCCCAGACAGGAAACTAACTATGGCTACACCTTC	CASSPRQETNYGYTF
TRBV7-2	14	.	TRBJ2-3	few	TGTGCCAGCAGCTCCCGAGGTTGGGAAGATACGCAGTATTTT	CASSSRGWEDTQYF
TRBV6-4	13	.	TRBJ2-3	.	TGTGCCAGCAGTGACCAGAGGGCAGATACGCAGTATTTT	CASSDQRADTQYF
TRBV7-2	14	.	TRBJ1-4	.	TGTGCCAGCAGCTTAACAATCTATAATGAAAAACTGTTTTTT	CASSLTIYNEKLFF
TRBV7-3	14	.	TRBJ1-1	.	TGTGCCAGCAGCCCCGACGGAGCGAACACTGAAGCTTTCTTT	CASSPDGANTEAFF
TRBV30	14	.	TRBJ2-6	.	TGTGCCTGGAGCCGTGGCTCTGGGGCCAACGTCCTGACTTTC	CAWSRGSGANVLTF
TRBV16	13	.	TRBJ1-2	.	TGTGCCAGCAGCCCAAAGACAGACTATGGCTACACCTTC	CASSPKTDYGYTF
TRBV4-3	18	TRBD2	TRBJ2-5	few	TGCGCCAGCAGCCAAGACCTATATGGCGGGGGGGCCAGAGAGACCCAGTACTTC	CASSQDLYGGGARETQYF
TRBV14	12	.	TRBJ2-2	few	TGTGCCAGCAGCCTCAACACCGGGGAGCTGTTTTTT	CASSLNTGELFF
TRBV15	15	.	TRBJ1-2	.	TGTGCCACCAGCAGTCAGGACTCCCTAGGCTATGGCTACACCTTC	CATSSQDSLGYGYTF
TRBV29-1	16	TRBD1	TRBJ2-3	.	TGCAGCGTTTTTCCCAGGCAGGGGGCGAGCACAGATACGCAGTATTTT	CSVFPRQGASTDTQYF
TRBV2	16	TRBD2	TRBJ2-1	few	TGTGCCAGCAGAGACCCTAGGGGCGGGGGATACAATGAGCAGTTCTTC	CASRDPRGGGYNEQFF
TRBV7-7	13	.	TRBJ2-7	.	TGTGCTAGCAGCTTAGGGCTTTCCTACGAGCAGTACTTC	CASSLGLSYEQYF
TRBV7-2	15	.	TRBJ2-7	.	TGTGCCAGCAGCTTAAGCCCAACGGACGGCTACGAGCAGTACTTC	CASSLSPTDGYEQYF